Listed here is a single TCR beta chain. This clonotype was detected only a few times. The antigen this receptor binds is unknown. Per-base qualities were not stored, and no clone one base away is much larger. The sample comes from a study of T cell repertoires in cytomegalovirus infection (dated by TCRdb to between 2018 and 2020). About the study as a whole: The peptide stimulations were aimed at well-studied HLA-B-restricted epitopes as well as recently identified HLA-C-restricted CMV epitopes, whose presentation resists viral immunomodulation. Donor HLA type was relevant to the analysis, because carriage of CMV infection together with the matching HLA type was indicated by public TCR beta signatures. Paper-wide results and their limitations: The ex vivo response was dominated by HLA-C-restricted CMV-specific TCR beta clonotypes, and the single most frequent clonotype in two of eight donors was supplied by these HLA-C-restricted clonotypes. Carriers of CMV infection plus the relevant HLA type were discriminated by the cumulative frequency of public TCR beta family members in the study cohort and in an independent roughly 380-donor cohort.

The sequencer was an Illumina HiSeq 1500. TCRdb itself trimmed the public reads at Q25 with fastp, ran MiXCR and retained productive beta chains. Each CDR3 protein gets just one entry, which takes the most common genes and DNA from the rows behind it. This sample holds about 340,000 distinct CDR3 sequences; about 28% were observed only once. Over 15% of the sample goes to the ten largest clones. Reading the label with the study, this specimen's treatment or condition is: in vitro stimulation with specific CMV peptide epitopes to enrich CMV-specific T cells. This TCR was recovered from a human donor in good health (CMV status not recorded). Some clones in this sample may be carry-over from other donors' samples. The sequencing used cultured PBMCs, collected from culture after CMV antigen stimulation.

The CDR3 sequence is CASRDRGQGYTF. In nucleotide form, the sequence is TGTGCCAGCAGGGACAGGGGGCAAGGCTACACCTTC. The chain joins TRBV6-6 to TRBJ1-2; 11 of the junction bases match TRBD1. CDR1 is given as MNHNY and CDR2 as SVGAGI, both from the germline V gene (reference sequence). Reading from cysteine to phenylalanine, the CDR3 counts 12 amino acids. Only the CDR3 part of the read is kept: 36 bases, read in frame from the first base. At the junction V is shortened by 6 bases and J by 8 bases; bases outside the gene matches: 2.